This entry is about one TCR beta chain. Its specificity is not known. The data stem from a study of T cells in Graves' hyperthyroidism and ophthalmopathy. General study findings and limits: Stable hyperthyroidism was told apart from ophthalmopathy by a model built on 13 V-J features.

Germline assignment: CDR1 SNHLY and CDR2 FYNNEI. Between the trimmed V and J ends, which lost 11 bases and 3 bases, there was a span of 15 bases. This CDR3 has 13 residues. The TCR beta CDR3 regions underwent amplification using RNA transcripts as the source. Researchers ran a first-round RT-PCR on the TCR CDR3 using the HTBI primer set. In TCRdb, the multiplex PCR reads were re-called with MiXCR into one record per CDR3 protein. This sample has around 300,000 distinct CDR3 sequences, with roughly 13% found just once. Thyroid ultrasound, orbital computed tomography, clinical symptoms, and serum thyroxine and TRAb underpinned diagnoses. Isolation of PBMCs was performed on approximately 10 ml fresh peripheral blood.

The rearrangement uses TRBV2 and TRBJ2-3, with D possibly being TRBD1 or TRBD2 (5 bases each). The material sequenced was blood. The sequence was obtained from a woman aged 40 to 50 with Graves' hyperthyroidism. CDR3 protein: CASHGALTDTQYF. DNA of the CDR3: TGTGCCTCACACGGGGCTTTGACAGATACGCAGTATTTT.